This T cell receptor (beta chain) comes out of a study of CD8 T cells in ankylosing spondylitis. The study's findings and limits: In synovial fluid and blood from reactive arthritis, some motif variants were previously reported. Characteristic of ankylosing spondylitis blood, it appeared, was a TCR beta motif comprising roughly eight highly homologous variants.

The germline V and J ends were trimmed by 3 bases and 0 bases, with 16 bases remaining between them. Per germline, CDR1 SGHKS and CDR2 YYEKEE (reference sequence). This CDR3 comprises 17 residues. A quantitative 5'-RACE method, one with molecular barcodes, was used to make TCR beta libraries. TCRdb independently ran MiXCR on the 5' RACE reads; one entry per CDR3 protein. The sample shows about 500,000 distinct CDR3 sequences, 9.5% to 15% of them seen only once. There are a few counts of this clonotype. Its cognate antigen is unknown. The V and J genes are TRBV5-5 and TRBJ2-1, with D unclear. This clonotype originated in a male donor with ankylosing spondylitis. The sample was blood, either unsorted or a sorted T cell fraction (not recorded which). CDR3 sequence (DNA): TGTGCCAGCAGCTCCTCTGGGGTCGCGAGCTCCTACAATGAGCAGTTCTTC. Translation: CASSSSGVASSYNEQFF.